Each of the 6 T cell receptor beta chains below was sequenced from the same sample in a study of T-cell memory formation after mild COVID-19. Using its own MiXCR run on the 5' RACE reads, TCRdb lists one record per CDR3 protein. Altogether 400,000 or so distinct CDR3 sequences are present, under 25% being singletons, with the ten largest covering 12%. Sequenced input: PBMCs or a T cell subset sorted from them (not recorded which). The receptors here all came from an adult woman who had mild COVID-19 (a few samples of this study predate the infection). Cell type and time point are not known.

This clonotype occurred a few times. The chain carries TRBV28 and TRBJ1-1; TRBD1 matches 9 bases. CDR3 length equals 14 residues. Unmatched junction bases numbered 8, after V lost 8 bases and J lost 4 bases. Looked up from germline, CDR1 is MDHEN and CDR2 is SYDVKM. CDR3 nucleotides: TGTGCCAGCGGATACAGGGGGCTTACCACTGAAGCTTTCTTT. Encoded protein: CASGYRGLTTEAFF.

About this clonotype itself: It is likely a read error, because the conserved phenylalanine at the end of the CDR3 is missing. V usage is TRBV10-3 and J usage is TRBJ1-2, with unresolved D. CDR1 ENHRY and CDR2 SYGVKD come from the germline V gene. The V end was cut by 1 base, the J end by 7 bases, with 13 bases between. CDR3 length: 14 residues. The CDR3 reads CAISEWERRAGYTL. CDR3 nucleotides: TGTGCCATCAGTGAGTGGGAACGGCGGGCTGGCTACACCTTA.

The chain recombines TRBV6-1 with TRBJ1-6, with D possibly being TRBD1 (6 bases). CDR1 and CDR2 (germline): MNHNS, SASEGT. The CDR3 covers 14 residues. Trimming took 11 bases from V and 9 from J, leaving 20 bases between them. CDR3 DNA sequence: TGTGCCTCCACTCCCGGGACACGGAGTTCACCCCTCCACTTT. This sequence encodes CASTPGTRSSPLHF.

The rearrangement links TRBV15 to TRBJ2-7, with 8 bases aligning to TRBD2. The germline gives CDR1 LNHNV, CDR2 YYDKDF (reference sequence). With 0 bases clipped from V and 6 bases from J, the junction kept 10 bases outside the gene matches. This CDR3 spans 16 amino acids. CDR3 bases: TGTGCCACCAGCAGAGATTCTCGGGAGGGACTCCGCGAGCAGTACTTC. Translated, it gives CATSRDSREGLREQYF.

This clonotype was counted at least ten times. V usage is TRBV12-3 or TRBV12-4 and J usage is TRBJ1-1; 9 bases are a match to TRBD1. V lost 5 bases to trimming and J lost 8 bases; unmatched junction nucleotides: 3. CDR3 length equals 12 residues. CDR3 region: CASSAGQGEAFF. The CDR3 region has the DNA TGTGCCAGCAGTGCTGGACAGGGGGAAGCTTTCTTT.

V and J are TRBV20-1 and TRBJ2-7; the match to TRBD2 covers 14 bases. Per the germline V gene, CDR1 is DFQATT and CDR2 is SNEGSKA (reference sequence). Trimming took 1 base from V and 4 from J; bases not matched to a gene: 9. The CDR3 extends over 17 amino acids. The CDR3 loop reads CSARAEGTSGSYYEQYF. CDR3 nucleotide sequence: TGCAGTGCTAGAGCAGAAGGGACTAGCGGGAGTTATTACGAGCAGTACTTC.